The 29 T cell receptor beta chains given below trace back to one sample, sequenced in a study of blood T cell repertoires in COVID-19. Repertoires were generated with immunoSEQ multiplex PCR, while TCRdb's copy carries only in-frame clones and drops some. The table includes approximately 65,000 clones, roughly 92% detected once. Sequenced material: peripheral blood. The receptors come from a man in his 70s with active COVID-19.

This chain joins TRBV7-3 and TRBJ2-1; TRBD2 aligns across 13 bases. J was trimmed by 4 bases and V by 5 bases; bases with no gene match: 8. The CDR3 runs to 17 residues. CDR1 and CDR2 (germline): SGHTA, FQGTGA. This chain's CDR3 is CASSVQGTSGVYNEQFF. CDR3 nucleotide sequence: TGTGCCAGCAGCGTGCAAGGGACTAGCGGGGTATACAATGAGCAGTTCTTC.

This clone was found once. This chain connects TRBV5-4 to TRBJ2-3; TRBD1 matches 10 bases. This CDR3 is 16 amino acids long. The germline CDR1 and CDR2 sequences are SGHNT and YYREEE (reference sequence). Unmatched junction bases numbered 3, after V lost 0 bases and J lost 2 bases. The CDR3 spells CASSLATGGDTDTQYF. The CDR3 bases are TGTGCCAGCAGCTTGGCGACAGGGGGCGACACAGATACGCAGTATTTT. Supplemented by reference TRBV5-4 and TRBJ2-3, the full variable domain reads ETGVTQSPTHLIKTRGQQVTLRCSSQSGHNTVSWYQQALGQGPQFIFQYYREEENGRGNFPPRFSGLQFPNYSSELNVNALELDDSALYLCASSLATGGDTDTQYFGPGTRLTVL.

The chain employs TRBV6-2 or TRBV6-3 and TRBJ1-3; D not resolved. Germline CDR1 reads MNHEY; CDR2 reads SVGEGT. With 4 bases removed from V and 7 bases from J, the gap between germline ends came to 17 bases. The CDR3 is 15 amino acids. The CDR3 DNA reads as TGTGCCAGCAGTTCTATTCGGCCCCTCGGGAACACCATATATTTT. It translates to CASSSIRPLGNTIYF.

The V and J genes are TRBV2 and TRBJ1-6; no firm D call. The CDR3 is 12 amino acids. Trimming left V 6 bases short and J 9 bases short, with 9 bases between. In germline, CDR1 is SNHLY, CDR2 FYNNEI. This CDR3 is CASSLPSSPLHF. DNA of the CDR3: TGTGCCAGCAGCTTACCGAGTTCACCCCTCCACTTT.

The rearrangement links TRBV11-3 to TRBJ2-3; TRBD2 aligns across 7 bases. The CDR3 sequence is 16 residues long. Germline assignment: CDR1 SGHNT and CDR2 YENEEA. The V and J ends lost 5 bases and 0 bases, in that order; junction bases with no gene match: 8. CDR3 sequence reads: CASSPPRETSTDTQYF. The CDR3 bases are TGTGCCAGCAGCCCCCCGCGGGAGACTAGCACAGATACGCAGTATTTT.

V gene TRBV27 combines with J gene TRBJ1-2; weak D call: TRBD1 (5 bases). This CDR3 comprises 12 residues. V lost 3 bases to trimming and J lost 5 bases, with 7 bases between them. CDR1 is MNHEY and CDR2 is SMNVEV in the germline V gene (reference sequence). The CDR3, as DNA: TGTGCCAGCAGTTTCCCAGGGTATGGCTACACCTTC. Encoded protein: CASSFPGYGYTF.

As DNA, the CDR3 is TGTGCCAGCAGCCGCCGGGACACCGATGAAAAACTGTTTTTT. Translated: CASSRRDTDEKLFF. This rearrangement joins TRBV7-2 to TRBJ1-4; TRBD1 is a possible D gene (6 bases). V was cut by 5 bases and J by 6 bases, with 13 bases left in between. Germline loops: CDR1 SGHTA, CDR2 FQGNSA. The CDR3 covers 14 residues.

V usage is TRBV5-6 and J usage is TRBJ2-5, with 15 bases identical to TRBD2. CDR1 SGHDT and CDR2 YYEEEE come from the germline V gene. Trimming at V came to 1 base and at J to 3 bases, leaving 10 bases not matched to a gene. The CDR3 totals 19 residues. The CDR3 region has the DNA TGTGCCAGCAGCTTGTGGGTGGGACTAGCGGGGGGACAAAAAGAGACCCAGTACTTC. As protein: CASSLWVGLAGGQKETQYF.

The chain recombines TRBV6-4 with TRBJ1-1; 8 bases agree with TRBD1. After removal of 3 bases from V and 5 bases from J, the junction contained 11 bases not matched to a gene. CDR3 size: 16 residues. Germline assignment: CDR1 MRHNA and CDR2 SNTAGT. The CDR3 sequence: CASSERAGGYSTEAFF. As DNA, the CDR3 is TGTGCCAGCAGTGAGAGGGCAGGGGGCTATTCGACTGAAGCTTTCTTT.

A single count supports this clone. The CDR3: CSVGRVEDTQYF. Here the CDR3 DNA reads TGCAGCGTTGGCAGGGTTGAAGATACGCAGTATTTT. The V and J genes are TRBV29-1 and TRBJ2-3, with D tentatively TRBD1 (5 bases). Germline-derived CDR1 and CDR2 are SQVTM and ANQGSEA. Trimming stripped 4 bases from V and 5 bases from J, with 10 bases between. The CDR3 runs to 12 residues.

The rearrangement links TRBV5-1 to TRBJ1-2; 8 bases are a match to TRBD1. Germline CDR1 is SGHRS and CDR2 is YFSETQ. This CDR3 comprises 16 residues. V gave up 4 bases and J gave up 3 bases; unmatched junction bases: 11. CDR3 amino acids: CASSMRTGIGDYGYTF. CDR3 DNA sequence: TGCGCCAGCAGCATGAGGACAGGGATAGGAGACTATGGCTACACCTTC. Combining the CDR3 with reference TRBV5-1 and TRBJ1-2 gives the whole variable domain KAGVTQTPRYLIKTRGQQVTLSCSPISGHRSVSWYQQTPGQGLQFLFEYFSETQRNKGNFPGRFSGRQFSNSRSEMNVSTLELGDSALYLCASSMRTGIGDYGYTFGSGTRLTVV.

The chain recombines TRBV4-2 with TRBJ1-4; TRBD1 matches at 10 bases. Germline CDR1 LGHNA, CDR2 YNFKEQ. Trimming removed 3 bases from V and 3 bases from J; junction bases left unmatched: 7. The CDR3 sequence is 17 residues long. This CDR3 is CASSQGQGTSSNEKLFF. The CDR3 nucleotides read TGTGCCAGCAGCCAGGGACAGGGGACTTCTTCTAATGAAAAACTGTTTTTT.

The V gene is TRBV19, the J gene TRBJ1-5, with 8 positions matching TRBD1. The CDR3 length is 15 residues. Germline V gene lookup returns CDR1 LNHDA and CDR2 SQIVND (reference sequence). J was trimmed by 4 bases and V by 5 bases; bases with no gene match: 7. The CDR3 DNA reads as TGTGCCAGTAGTCGACAGGGGCTGGGGAATCAGCCCCAGCATTTT. Its translation is CASSRQGLGNQPQHF.

V gene TRBV11-2 combines with J gene TRBJ2-1; D is perhaps TRBD2 (6 bases). This CDR3 is 15 amino acids long. V lost 0 bases to trimming and J lost 7 bases, with 13 bases between them. Germline V gene lookup returns CDR1 SGHAT and CDR2 FQNNGV. The CDR3 loop reads CASSLDGTRGNEQFF. CDR3 in DNA: TGTGCCAGCAGCTTAGACGGGACTCGCGGGAATGAGCAGTTCTTC.

This clone has a single count. The V call is TRBV5-4, the J call TRBJ2-7; tentatively, D is TRBD1 (6 bases). This CDR3 contains 15 residues. V was shortened by 5 bases and J by 3 bases, with 18 bases between the two germline ends. The germline V gene has CDR1 SGHNT and CDR2 YYREEE (reference sequence). CDR3 residues: CASRDAAGVIYEQYF. The CDR3 DNA follows: TGTGCCAGCAGAGATGCAGCAGGGGTAATCTACGAGCAGTACTTC. Combining the CDR3 with reference TRBV5-4 and TRBJ2-7 gives the whole variable domain ETGVTQSPTHLIKTRGQQVTLRCSSQSGHNTVSWYQQALGQGPQFIFQYYREEENGRGNFPPRFSGLQFPNYSSELNVNALELDDSALYLCASRDAAGVIYEQYFGPGTRLTVT.

This clone was observed a single time. The rearrangement links TRBV7-2 to TRBJ2-3, with 10 bases fitting TRBD2. This CDR3 spans 15 amino acids. Germline lookup yields CDR1 SGHTA and CDR2 FQGNSA. V shed 0 bases, J shed 8 bases, and the junction held 5 bases outside the gene matches. CDR3 region: CASSLAAGGQGTQYF. CDR3 nucleotide sequence: TGTGCCAGCAGCTTAGCAGCGGGGGGGCAGGGTACGCAGTATTTT.

The chain's CDR3 is CASSESTGQGGANVLTF. The CDR3 region has the DNA TGTGCCAGCAGTGAATCCACGGGACAGGGCGGGGCCAACGTCCTGACTTTC. The chain recombines TRBV2 with TRBJ2-6; 9 bases match TRBD1. CDR3 length: 17 amino acids. With V trimmed by 2 bases and J by 4 bases, 6 bases remained unmatched. Germline V lookup: CDR1 SNHLY, CDR2 FYNNEI.

The chain couples TRBV19 to TRBJ1-5; TRBD1 agrees at 8 bases. Germline values: CDR1 LNHDA, CDR2 SQIVND (reference sequence). Losses at the gene ends were 5 bases for V and 2 bases for J; bases not matched to a gene: 8. The CDR3 length is 16 residues. CDR3 sequence (DNA): TGTGCCAGTAGTGTCACCCAGGGGGCGGGCAATCAGCCCCAGCATTTT. It encodes CASSVTQGAGNQPQHF. The full variable domain, in which reference TRBV19 and TRBJ1-5 provide the parts outside the CDR3, is DGGITQSPKYLFRKEGQNVTLSCEQNLNHDAMYWYRQDPGQGLRLIYYSQIVNDFQKGDIAEGYSVSREKKESFPLTVTSAQKNPTAFYLCASSVTQGAGNQPQHFGDGTRLSIL.

CDR3 nucleotides: TGTGCCAGCAGCTTAGGGCTAAGCGCAGATACGCAGTATTTT. Amino acid sequence: CASSLGLSADTQYF. The gene calls are TRBV7-2 and TRBJ2-3, with D uncertain. V was shortened by 1 base and J by 4 bases, with 9 bases between the two germline ends. Per germline, CDR1 SGHTA and CDR2 FQGNSA. This CDR3 spans 14 amino acids.

The V and J genes are TRBV9 and TRBJ2-7; D gene ambiguous. V shed 0 bases and J shed 7 bases, with 11 bases lying between them. In germline, CDR1 is SGDLS, CDR2 YYNGEE. The CDR3 is 13 amino acids. CDR3 sequence: CASSVGPSTEQYF. The DNA of the CDR3 is TGTGCCAGCAGCGTAGGTCCGTCTACGGAGCAGTACTTC.

This clone was detected a few times. V is TRBV12-1 and J is TRBJ2-5; no check of the table's D call, TRBD1, against the DNA was made. TRBV12-1 is a documented pseudogene. The CDR3 is 11 amino acids. The CDR3 DNA sequence: TGTGCCAGCAGCAAACCAGTCAAGCAGTACTTC. It translates to CASSKPVKQYF.

The chain couples TRBV7-8 to TRBJ1-1; a possible D gene is TRBD1 (5 bases). V was shortened by 3 bases and J by 0 bases, with 8 bases between the two germline ends. Germline V gene sequence: CDR1 SGHVS, CDR2 FQNEAQ. The CDR3 contains 14 residues. The CDR3 loop reads CASSFPGMNTEAFF. DNA for the CDR3: TGTGCCAGCAGCTTTCCAGGGATGAACACTGAAGCTTTCTTT.

This rearrangement joins TRBV27 to TRBJ1-2; D might be TRBD1 (5 bases). The CDR3 covers 13 residues. Germline loops: CDR1 MNHEY, CDR2 SMNVEV (reference sequence). Trimming pared 6 bases from V and 8 bases from J, leaving 16 bases between. CDR3 sequence: CASSLGRRGGYTF. The CDR3, as DNA: TGTGCCAGCAGCCTCGGACGGAGGGGCGGCTACACCTTC.

This chain connects TRBV5-1 to TRBJ1-4; D remains ambiguous. In germline, CDR1 is SGHRS, CDR2 YFSETQ. V lost 4 bases, J lost 3 bases, and 16 bases lay in between. The CDR3 is made up of 16 amino acids. The CDR3 sequence: CASSPGLQRPNEKLFF. The CDR3 bases are TGCGCCAGCAGCCCCGGTCTTCAGCGCCCTAATGAAAAACTGTTTTTT.

This chain connects TRBV7-3 to TRBJ2-5, with TRBD2 matching 13 bases. The CDR3 runs to 16 residues. Per germline, CDR1 SGHTA and CDR2 FQGTGA. V shed 5 bases, J shed 2 bases, and the junction held 5 bases outside the gene matches. CDR3 DNA: TGTGCCAGCAGCACCGGACTAGCGGGGGTACAAGAGACCCAGTACTTC. Translation gives CASSTGLAGVQETQYF.

This rearrangement joins TRBV4-1 to TRBJ2-2, with 7 bases identical to TRBD2. The CDR3 has 17 amino acids. V trimming: 3 bases; J trimming: 1 base; junction bases outside the gene matches: 8. Germline CDR1 is MGHRA and CDR2 is YSYEKL. Here the CDR3 reads CASSQAPAGENTGELFF. The CDR3 DNA sequence: TGCGCCAGCAGCCAGGCCCCTGCGGGGGAGAACACCGGGGAGCTGTTTTTT.

This chain connects TRBV6-4 to TRBJ2-2, with 13 bases matching TRBD2. Germline V CDR1 and CDR2: MRHNA, SNTAGT. Unmatched junction bases numbered 5, after V lost 7 bases and J lost 6 bases. The CDR3 length is 15 residues. The DNA of the CDR3 is TGTGCCAGCAAAAGGACTAGCGGGGGACCCGGGGAGCTGTTTTTT. It translates to CASKRTSGGPGELFF.

The chain carries TRBV27 and TRBJ1-1; possibly TRBD1 for D (5 bases). CDR3 length: 14 amino acids. Per the germline V gene, CDR1 is MNHEY and CDR2 is SMNVEV (reference sequence). The V end lost 5 bases, the J end lost 4 bases, and 14 bases lay between the germline ends. This chain's CDR3 is CASSAAGVGTEAFF. Here the CDR3 DNA reads TGTGCCAGCAGTGCCGCGGGGGTGGGCACTGAAGCTTTCTTT.

The rearrangement links TRBV7-9 to TRBJ2-7; 8 nucleotides match TRBD1. The germline V gene has CDR1 SEHNR and CDR2 FQNEAQ (reference sequence). The CDR3 extends over 14 amino acids. The J segment lost 2 bases and the V segment lost 1 base, leaving 1 base of the junction unmatched. The CDR3 nucleotides read TGTGCCAGCAGCTTAGGCAGGGGGCCCTACGAGCAGTACTTC. Its translation: CASSLGRGPYEQYF.